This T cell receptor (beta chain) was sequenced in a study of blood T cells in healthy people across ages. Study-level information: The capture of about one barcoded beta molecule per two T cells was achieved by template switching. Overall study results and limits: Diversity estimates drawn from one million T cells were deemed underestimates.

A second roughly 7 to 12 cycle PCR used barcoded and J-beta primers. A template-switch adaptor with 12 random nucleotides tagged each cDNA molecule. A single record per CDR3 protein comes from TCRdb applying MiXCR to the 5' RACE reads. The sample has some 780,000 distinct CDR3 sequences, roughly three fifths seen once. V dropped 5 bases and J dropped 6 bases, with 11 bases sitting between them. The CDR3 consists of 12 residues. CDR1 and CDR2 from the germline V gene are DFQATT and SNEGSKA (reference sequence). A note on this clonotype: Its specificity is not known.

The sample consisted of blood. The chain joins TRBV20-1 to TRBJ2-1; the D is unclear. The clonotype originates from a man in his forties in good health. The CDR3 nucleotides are TGCAGTGCTCAAGCGCTCGCCAATGAGCAGTTCTTC. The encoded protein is CSAQALANEQFF.